The clone carrying this T cell receptor beta chain was counted a few times. Antigen unknown. The data were taken from a study of a mutant IDH1 vaccine in newly diagnosed glioma. The wider study: The therapy given earlier, which was standard therapy, consisted of radiotherapy, temozolomide, or both, and most of the patients received both.

Findings of the study overall: The occurrence of vaccine-induced immune responses was seen in more than 85% of patients.

Time point reported: week 47, end of study. Vaccination used 300 ug of mutant IDH1 20-mer peptide per dose, with topical imiquimod. Looked up from germline, CDR1 is SGHTA and CDR2 is FQGTGA. Trimming pared 5 bases from V and 8 bases from J, leaving 15 bases between. The CDR3 spans 13 residues. Data came from immunoSEQ multiplex PCR; TCRdb stores just in-frame clones and leaves some out. The sample includes around 84,000 clones, approximately 75% of them seen just once. The sequencing used PBMCs, collected from a glioma patient whose treatment included an IDH1 peptide vaccine. This receptor was taken from a man between 40 and 49 years old with glioma. This chain uses TRBV7-3 with TRBJ2-5; no clear D. In DNA, the CDR3 is TGTGCCAGCAGCGTAAATTCTAAGAATACCCAGTACTTC. Amino acids: CASSVNSKNTQYF.